These 28 T cell receptor beta chains were all obtained from the same sample, sequenced in a study of blood T cell repertoires in COVID-19. The data were produced by immunoSEQ multiplex PCR, yet TCRdb's version contains in-frame clones alone and is incomplete. The data hold around 220,000 clones, with more than 75% observed a single time. The sample taken for sequencing was peripheral blood. The receptors derive from a man aged 50 to 60 with acute or convalescent COVID-19.

The chain couples TRBV30 to TRBJ2-2; possible D gene TRBD2, 7 bases. Trimming stripped 8 bases from V and 0 bases from J, with 13 bases between. CDR3 length equals 14 residues. Germline CDR1 GTSNPN, CDR2 SVGIG (reference sequence). The CDR3 DNA reads as TGTGCCACTTCGGGGGGCCCGAACACCGGGGAGCTGTTTTTT. Protein product: CATSGGPNTGELFF.

This clone was counted only a few times. The chain is built from TRBV11-3 and TRBJ2-1; 9 nucleotides agree with TRBD2. Trimming cost V 0 bases and J 6 bases; bases outside gene matches: 12. Germline V CDR1 and CDR2: SGHNT, YENEEA. The CDR3 is 18 residues long. As DNA, the CDR3 is TGTGCCAGCAGCTTAGATCAAGGGGCTAGCGGGGACCCCAATGAGCAGTTCTTC. Translating it yields CASSLDQGASGDPNEQFF.

As DNA, the CDR3 is TGCGCCAGCAGCCAAGAGACCACCTCGGGGACCGGGGAGCTGTTTTTT. Amino acids: CASSQETTSGTGELFF. The chain has TRBV4-1 and TRBJ2-2; possibly TRBD2 for D (5 bases). The CDR3 loop spans 16 amino acids. The germline V and J ends were trimmed by 0 bases and 5 bases, with 13 bases remaining between them. CDR1 MGHRA and CDR2 YSYEKL come from the germline V gene.

This clone was seen just once. V gene TRBV3-1 (or the pseudogene TRBV3-2) combines with J gene TRBJ2-7, with 9 bases identical to TRBD1. The germline gives CDR1 LGHDT, CDR2 YNNKEL (reference sequence). This CDR3 is 18 amino acids long. Unmatched junction bases numbered 13, after V lost 1 base and J lost 3 bases. The CDR3 DNA sequence: TGTGCCAGCAGCCAAGGTTACCGGACAGGGGACAACTTCTACGAGCAGTACTTC. Translated: CASSQGYRTGDNFYEQYF.

The genes are TRBV27 and TRBJ1-5; 7 bases match TRBD1. V dropped 6 bases and J dropped 4; count of bases not matched to a gene: 9. CDR1 and CDR2 (germline): MNHEY, SMNVEV (reference sequence). The CDR3 consists of 15 residues. The CDR3 loop is CASSTTGTLNQPQHF. The CDR3 DNA reads TGTGCCAGCAGCACGACAGGGACTCTAAATCAGCCCCAGCATTTT.

The chain couples TRBV11-2 to TRBJ2-1; 9 bases fit TRBD2. Germline V gene lookup returns CDR1 SGHAT and CDR2 FQNNGV. V shed 5 bases, J shed 8 bases, and the junction held 13 bases outside the gene matches. The CDR3 runs 16 residues. The CDR3 nucleotides are TGTGCCAGCAGCATAGCCGGGACTAGCCTCCCCGATGAGCAGTTCTTC. Amino acid sequence: CASSIAGTSLPDEQFF.

The chain recombines TRBV5-4 with TRBJ1-2, with 8 bases aligning to TRBD1. Looked up from germline, CDR1 is SGHNT and CDR2 is YYREEE (reference sequence). The CDR3 consists of 13 residues. V was clipped by 0 bases and J by 6 bases; unmatched bases: 1. DNA for the CDR3: TGTGCCAGCAGCTTGGCAGGGGGCGATGGCTACACCTTC. It translates to CASSLAGGDGYTF.

To note about this clone: At one boundary the junction diverges from the germline segment, which might be a read error. V usage is TRBV19 and J usage is TRBJ2-7, with 7 positions matching TRBD2. The CDR3 runs 16 residues. Germline CDR1 LNHDA, CDR2 SQIVND (reference sequence). CDR3 nucleotides: TGTGCCAGTAGTATTATAGGCGGGGGTCCCTCCTTCGAGCAGTACTTC. It encodes CASSIIGGGPSFEQYF.

The V and J genes are TRBV25-1 and TRBJ1-4; TRBD1 matches 9 bases. The length of the CDR3 is 17 residues. V shed 3 bases and J 10 bases; nucleotides not matched to a gene: 15. The germline CDR1 and CDR2 sequences are MGHDK and SYGVNS. The CDR3 region is CASSESYPGQGFGKLFF. The CDR3 DNA reads as TGTGCCAGCAGTGAGTCCTACCCGGGACAGGGATTTGGAAAACTGTTTTTT.

The chain recombines TRBV4-1 with TRBJ2-1; 8 positions agree with TRBD1. Trimming took 4 bases from V and 4 from J; bases not matched to a gene: 6. Germline CDR1 MGHRA, CDR2 YSYEKL. The CDR3 loop spans 15 amino acids. The CDR3 spells CASSLGQGGYNEQFF. CDR3 DNA sequence: TGCGCCAGCAGCCTAGGACAGGGTGGATACAATGAGCAGTTCTTC.

This sequence joins TRBV5-4 and TRBJ2-2, with TRBD2 matching 7 bases. V trimming: 4 bases; J trimming: 4 bases; junction bases outside the gene matches: 7. CDR1 and CDR2 (germline): SGHNT, YYREEE (reference sequence). The length of the CDR3 is 15 residues. Here the CDR3 DNA reads TGTGCCAGCAGCCTGAGCGGGGTCTCCACCGGGGAGCTGTTTTTT. This codes for CASSLSGVSTGELFF.

This clone showed up just once. The rearrangement links TRBV18 to TRBJ1-2; maybe TRBD1 (6 bases). Trimming pared 4 bases from V and 5 bases from J, leaving 14 bases between. The CDR3 spans 14 residues. From germline, CDR1 is KGHSH and CDR2 LQKENI. The CDR3 sequence: CASSLVRGGYGYTF. As DNA, the CDR3 is TGTGCCAGCTCACTAGTGAGAGGGGGATATGGCTACACCTTC.

This sequence joins TRBV5-4 and TRBJ2-7; 7 positions match TRBD1. The CDR3 extends over 14 amino acids. The germline CDR1 and CDR2 sequences are SGHNT and YYREEE (reference sequence). V shed 1 base and J 2 bases; nucleotides not matched to a gene: 3. This CDR3 reads CASSLRQGTYEQYF. The CDR3 DNA sequence: TGTGCCAGCAGCTTGCGACAGGGAACCTACGAGCAGTACTTC.

This clone was seen once. The genes are TRBV5-1 and TRBJ2-1; TRBD1 might be the D (6 bases). Germline values: CDR1 SGHRS, CDR2 YFSETQ. This CDR3 is built from 15 residues. Trimming stripped 3 bases from V and 6 bases from J, with 16 bases between. The CDR3 DNA reads as TGCGCCAGCAGCTCCCCCGGGACAACCCTCAATGAGCAGTTCTTC. Amino acid sequence: CASSSPGTTLNEQFF.

The genes are TRBV11-2 and TRBJ2-1; weak D call: TRBD1 (6 bases). Germline values: CDR1 SGHAT, CDR2 FQNNGV. With 5 bases removed from V and 8 bases from J, the gap between germline ends came to 25 bases. The CDR3 consists of 17 residues. The CDR3 protein is CASSPRGGPAYLDEQFF. In DNA form, the CDR3 reads TGTGCCAGCAGCCCAAGAGGGGGTCCCGCCTACTTGGATGAGCAGTTCTTC. Full variable domain (rest looked up from reference TRBV11-2 and TRBJ2-1): EAGVAQSPRYKIIEKRQSVAFWCNPISGHATLYWYQQILGQGPKLLIQFQNNGVVDDSQLPKDRFSAERLKGVDSTLKIQPAKLEDSAVYLCASSPRGGPAYLDEQFFGPGTRLTVL.

The V gene is TRBV7-6, the J gene TRBJ1-4, with 7 bases aligning to TRBD1. Trimming at V came to 2 bases and at J to 5 bases, leaving 5 bases not matched to a gene. CDR3 length: 15 residues. The V gene's germline CDR1 is SGHVS and CDR2 FNYEAQ. CDR3 amino acids: CASSLSGTENEKLFF. The DNA for the CDR3 is TGTGCCAGCAGCTTATCGGGGACAGAGAATGAAAAACTGTTTTTT.

This clone showed up just a few times. V is TRBV2 and J is TRBJ1-5; no clear D gene. Trimming pared 6 bases from V and 4 bases from J, leaving 16 bases between. The CDR3 covers 15 residues. Germline assignment: CDR1 SNHLY and CDR2 FYNNEI. The CDR3 region has the DNA TGTGCCAGCAGCGAGGAGGGCTTGCGAAATCAGCCCCAGCATTTT. Translating it yields CASSEEGLRNQPQHF.

This sequence joins TRBV10-3 and TRBJ1-3; D is unresolved. Trimming took off 0 bases at V and 2 bases at J, with 11 bases between the two ends. The CDR3 totals 16 residues. Germline loops: CDR1 ENHRY, CDR2 SYGVKD. The CDR3 coding sequence is TGTGCCATCAGTGAGTCGTTGAGGTTTCCTGGAAACACCATATATTTT. Protein sequence: CAISESLRFPGNTIYF.

The chain carries TRBV7-9 and TRBJ1-2, with D perhaps TRBD1 (5 bases). The CDR3 sequence is 13 residues long. Germline V CDR1 and CDR2: SEHNR, FQNEAQ (reference sequence). Trimming took 4 bases from V and 8 from J, leaving 14 bases between them. The DNA of the CDR3 is TGTGCCAGCAGCTCCCCTGGGGGGAGAGGCTACACCTTC. It translates to CASSSPGGRGYTF.

The chain carries TRBV10-2 and TRBJ1-1; a weak D match, TRBD1 (5 bases). The CDR3 runs to 11 residues. Germline CDR1 WSHSY, CDR2 SAAADI. With 10 bases removed from V and 7 bases from J, the gap between germline ends came to 13 bases. CDR3 protein: CATDTGGEAFF. The CDR3 DNA reads as TGCGCCACCGACACGGGGGGTGAAGCTTTCTTT.

The gene calls are TRBV27 and TRBJ1-5; possible D gene TRBD1, 5 bases. V was clipped by 6 bases and J by 5 bases, with 11 bases between them. CDR1 and CDR2 (germline): MNHEY, SMNVEV (reference sequence). The CDR3 is 13 amino acids. CDR3 loop: CASRGHSDQPQHF. The CDR3 region has the DNA TGTGCCAGCAGAGGACATTCTGATCAGCCCCAGCATTTT.

The V gene is TRBV18, the J gene TRBJ1-2; D is uncertain. The V gene's germline CDR1 is KGHSH and CDR2 LQKENI. V was clipped by 0 bases and J by 5 bases, with 10 bases between them. The CDR3 runs to 14 residues. DNA for the CDR3: TGTGCCAGCTCACCACCGACGGGAAGTTATGGCTACACCTTC. The encoded protein is CASSPPTGSYGYTF.

The rearrangement joins TRBV11-2 to TRBJ1-4; D gene unclear. V lost 6 bases and J lost 5, with 10 bases in between. The length of the CDR3 is 13 residues. CDR1 SGHAT and CDR2 FQNNGV come from the germline V gene. The CDR3 bases are TGTGCCAGCAGTCCCCTACTCAATGAAAAACTGTTTTTT. The encoded protein is CASSPLLNEKLFF.

CDR3 amino acids: CASSPLRGLKLSGNEQFF. The CDR3 DNA reads as TGTGCCAGCTCACCACTGAGGGGGCTCAAGCTCTCAGGGAATGAGCAGTTCTTC. The rearrangement joins TRBV18 to TRBJ2-1; the match to TRBD1 covers 7 bases. Looked up from germline, CDR1 is KGHSH and CDR2 is LQKENI. The CDR3 runs to 18 residues. The J segment lost 7 bases and the V segment lost 1 base, leaving 16 bases of the junction unmatched.

The V call is TRBV2, the J call TRBJ1-5; D not resolved. The CDR3 runs 14 residues. From germline, CDR1 is SNHLY and CDR2 FYNNEI. The V gene lost 5 bases and the J gene lost 0 bases, with 8 bases spanning the gap. CDR3 region: CASSPLYSNQPQHF. In nucleotides, the CDR3 is TGTGCCAGCAGTCCTCTATATAGCAATCAGCCCCAGCATTTT.

This chain joins TRBV25-1 and TRBJ2-7, with TRBD1 identical over 7 bases. Germline V lookup: CDR1 MGHDK, CDR2 SYGVNS. V shed 6 bases and J 3 bases; nucleotides not matched to a gene: 5. This CDR3 has 13 amino acids. The CDR3 region is CASRGTVLYEQYF. CDR3 sequence (DNA): TGTGCCAGCAGGGGGACAGTTCTCTACGAGCAGTACTTC.

The rearrangement uses TRBV6-5 and TRBJ1-4; the match to TRBD1 covers 7 bases. The length of the CDR3 is 15 residues. V lost 7 bases, J lost 3 bases, and 8 bases stayed unmatched. Germline assignment: CDR1 MNHEY and CDR2 SVGAGI. The CDR3 coding sequence is TGTGCCAGCATCCCCCCCGGACAGGCTAATGAAAAACTGTTTTTT. Translating it yields CASIPPGQANEKLFF.

This chain joins TRBV6-5 and TRBJ2-1; D is uncertain. This CDR3 region has 13 residues. Looked up from germline, CDR1 is MNHEY and CDR2 is SVGAGI. Trimming pared 4 bases from V and 3 bases from J, leaving 7 bases between. The CDR3 reads CASSSVFYNEQFF. As DNA, the CDR3 is TGTGCCAGCAGTTCGGTCTTCTACAATGAGCAGTTCTTC.